Listed below are T cell receptor beta chains from one sample, sequenced in a study of cytomegalovirus exposure and HLA in healthy donors. Profiled with immunoSEQ multiplex PCR; TCRdb holds only in-frame clones, not every one. There are roughly 80,000 clones in the sample; roughly 93% occur only once, and 2% to 2.5% lies in the top ten. Sequences were obtained from PBMCs. The receptors here all came from a man younger than 45 in good health and CMV-seronegative. Both conserved end residues are part of each CDR3. Each record gives: clone size, J gene, D gene, V gene, CDR3 protein, CDR3 DNA. The D gene is left open where the match is weak. Not every row has a clone size; where given, it reads once, few, many or a size class.

size: -
J: TRBJ1-5
D: TRBD1
V: TRBV6-1
CDR3: CASSFDRDAQPQHF
DNA: TGTGCCAGCAGTTTCGACAGGGATGCTCAGCCCCAGCATTTT

size: -
J: TRBJ2-1
D: TRBD2
V: TRBV9
CDR3: CASSARDGGWDNEQFF
DNA: TGTGCCAGCAGCGCCCGTGACGGGGGGTGGGACAATGAGCAGTTCTTC

size: once
J: TRBJ2-7
D: -
V: TRBV28
CDR3: CASTAGGEQYF
DNA: TGTGCCAGCACGGCCGGGGGCGAGCAGTACTTC

size: -
J: TRBJ2-7
D: -
V: TRBV6-5
CDR3: CASSYQRGGYEQYF
DNA: TGTGCCAGCAGTTACCAGCGTGGTGGCTACGAGCAGTACTTC

size: -
J: TRBJ2-7
D: TRBD2
V: TRBV27
CDR3: CASSIGRGSYEQYF
DNA: TGTGCCAGCAGTATAGGGCGGGGGTCCTACGAGCAGTACTTC

size: -
J: TRBJ1-1
D: TRBD1
V: TRBV5-4
CDR3: CASSYDRGPNTEAFF
DNA: TGTGCCAGCAGCTACGACAGGGGGCCGAACACTGAAGCTTTCTTT

size: -
J: TRBJ2-1
D: TRBD1
V: TRBV2
CDR3: CASTGQGGRNEQFF
DNA: TGTGCCAGCACCGGACAGGGGGGTCGCAATGAGCAGTTCTTC

size: few
J: TRBJ2-2
D: -
V: TRBV28
CDR3: CASSPTTDSHTGELFF
DNA: TGTGCCAGCAGTCCTACTACGGACAGCCACACCGGGGAGCTGTTTTTT

size: -
J: TRBJ2-5
D: -
V: TRBV28
CDR3: CASSKQGTVQETQYF
DNA: TGTGCCAGCAGTAAGCAGGGTACCGTCCAAGAGACCCAGTACTTC

size: -
J: TRBJ1-1
D: -
V: TRBV5-1
CDR3: CASKVRQLNTEAFF
DNA: TGCGCCAGCAAAGTAAGACAGCTGAACACTGAAGCTTTCTTT

size: -
J: TRBJ1-5
D: TRBD1
V: TRBV28
CDR3: CASSFRDRVGHQPQHF
DNA: TGTGCCAGCAGTTTCAGGGACAGGGTCGGGCATCAGCCCCAGCATTTT

size: -
J: TRBJ2-3
D: -
V: TRBV9
CDR3: CASSVVERGPDTQYF
DNA: TGTGCCAGCAGCGTAGTGGAAAGAGGCCCAGATACGCAGTATTTT

size: -
J: TRBJ2-1
D: TRBD2
V: TRBV27
CDR3: CASTHVVVRATSGIRDEQFF
DNA: TGTGCCAGCACACATGTGGTGGTCAGGGCTACTAGCGGGATTAGAGATGAGCAGTTCTTC

size: -
J: TRBJ2-7
D: -
V: TRBV28
CDR3: CASSSVNRDTLHF
DNA: TGTGCCAGCAGTTCCGTGAACCGGGACACCCTTCACTTC

size: -
J: TRBJ2-7
D: TRBD1
V: TRBV6-1
CDR3: CASSELWVRGGAVHEQYF
DNA: TGTGCCAGCAGTGAATTGTGGGTCCGAGGGGGCGCCGTCCACGAGCAGTACTTC

size: -
J: TRBJ2-2
D: TRBD1
V: TRBV5-1
CDR3: CASSVRDRESGELFF
DNA: TGCGCCAGCAGCGTCCGGGACAGGGAGTCCGGGGAGCTGTTTTTT

size: -
J: TRBJ2-1
D: TRBD1
V: TRBV5-4
CDR3: CASSLIQKGQWPYNEQFF
DNA: TGTGCCAGCAGCCTAATACAAAAGGGACAGTGGCCGTACAATGAGCAGTTCTTC

size: -
J: TRBJ2-5
D: -
V: TRBV10-3
CDR3: CATQELAQETQYF
DNA: TGTGCCACGCAAGAGCTAGCACAAGAGACCCAGTACTTC

size: -
J: TRBJ2-7
D: TRBD1
V: TRBV2
CDR3: CASRGDRVISYEQYF
DNA: TGTGCCAGCAGGGGGGACAGGGTGATATCCTACGAGCAGTACTTC

size: -
J: TRBJ2-2
D: TRBD1
V: TRBV28
CDR3: CASSTGTGDTGELFF
DNA: TGTGCCAGCAGCACCGGGACAGGGGACACCGGGGAGCTGTTTTTT

size: -
J: TRBJ1-1
D: -
V: TRBV19
CDR3: CASIFGGGANTEAFF
DNA: TGTGCCAGTATCTTTGGGGGAGGGGCAAACACTGAAGCTTTCTTT

size: once
J: TRBJ2-7
D: -
V: TRBV6-5
CDR3: CASSYATGGSYEQYF
DNA: TGTGCCAGCAGTTACGCGACAGGTGGCTCCTACGAGCAGTACTTC

size: -
J: TRBJ2-1
D: TRBD1
V: TRBV11-2
CDR3: CASSSTGRSFNEQFF
DNA: TGTGCCAGCAGCTCGACAGGGCGGTCTTTCAATGAGCAGTTCTTC

size: -
J: TRBJ1-4
D: TRBD1
V: TRBV7-2
CDR3: CASSLTGETEKLFF
DNA: TGTGCCAGCAGCTTGACAGGGGAAACTGAAAAACTGTTTTTT

size: -
J: TRBJ1-5
D: TRBD1
V: TRBV7-9
CDR3: CASSLGTGGVRTQPQHF
DNA: TGTGCCAGCAGCCTCGGGACAGGGGGTGTAAGGACTCAGCCCCAGCATTTT

size: -
J: TRBJ2-3
D: -
V: TRBV19
CDR3: CASTQAGGTDTQYF
DNA: TGTGCCAGTACCCAGGCAGGGGGGACAGATACGCAGTATTTT

size: -
J: TRBJ1-2
D: -
V: TRBV9
CDR3: CASSVAEKRAYGYTF
DNA: TGTGCCAGCAGCGTAGCAGAGAAGCGGGCCTATGGCTACACCTTC

size: -
J: TRBJ2-7
D: -
V: TRBV28
CDR3: CASSFYAKAGQYF
DNA: TGTGCCAGCAGTTTTTATGCCAAAGCAGGGCAGTACTTC

size: -
J: TRBJ2-7
D: TRBD2
V: TRBV27
CDR3: CASGLAGGGRRVGQYF
DNA: TGTGCCAGTGGACTAGCGGGAGGAGGACGGAGAGTGGGGCAGTACTTC

size: once
J: TRBJ2-1
D: -
V: TRBV5-1
CDR3: CASSLAEESYNEQFF
DNA: TGCGCCAGCAGCTTAGCTGAAGAATCCTACAATGAGCAGTTCTTC